Sequencing of this T cell receptor (beta chain) was carried out in a study of T cells in women clearing cervical HPV infection. Study in general: Controls' single incident HPV16 infection cleared within 12 months without precancer. Controls gave blood once infection was undetectable; cases at lesion identification. Regarding the study as a whole: CIN3+ cases had significantly higher TCR repertoire richness than controls, but evenness did not differ.

Germline-derived CDR1 and CDR2 are SGHRS and YFSETQ. V dropped 3 bases and J dropped 6 bases, with 12 bases sitting between them. There are 14 residues in the CDR3. Assay used: immunoSEQ multiplex PCR; TCRdb lists only in-frame clones, some missing. The table for this sample gives 25,000 to 35,000 clones. On this clone itself: The antigen is not known. The read terminates 3 residues ahead of where the CDR3 ends, so the germline J gene completes it.

Input material: blood buffy coat. The rearrangement links TRBV5-1 to TRBJ1-4; possibly TRBD1 for D (5 bases). The TCR sequence derives from a woman between 18 and 70 years old with a cervical HPV16 infection that either progressed to CIN3+ or cleared (not recorded which). The DNA read from the CDR3 is TGCGCCAGCAGCTATCGGGGGAAAGATGAAAAA. Its protein is CASSYRGKDEK. The entire CDR3 reads CASSYRGKDEKLFF.